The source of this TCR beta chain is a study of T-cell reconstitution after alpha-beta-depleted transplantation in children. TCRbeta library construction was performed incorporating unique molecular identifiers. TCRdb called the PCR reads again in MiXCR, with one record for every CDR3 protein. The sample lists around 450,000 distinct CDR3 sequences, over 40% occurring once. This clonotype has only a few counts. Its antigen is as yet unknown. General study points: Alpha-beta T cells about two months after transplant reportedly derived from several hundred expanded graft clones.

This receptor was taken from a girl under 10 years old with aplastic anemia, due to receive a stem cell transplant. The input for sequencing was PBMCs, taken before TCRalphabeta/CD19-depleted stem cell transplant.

The CDR3 region has the DNA TGTGCCAGCAGCCAAGGGATAGCTACCTCAGATACGCAGTATTTT. This codes for CASSQGIATSDTQYF. This rearrangement joins TRBV4-2 to TRBJ2-3; no reliable D call. The CDR3 loop spans 15 amino acids. The germline CDR1 and CDR2 sequences are LGHNA and YNFKEQ. Trimming took off 1 base at V and 4 bases at J, with 12 bases between the two ends.